The next 17 T cell receptor beta chains were all read from a single sample in a study of type 1 regulatory T cells. Antigen specificity for these receptors is unknown. MiXCR was run by TCRdb on the reads, yielding one entry per CDR3 protein. The repertoire holds approximately 77,000 distinct CDR3 sequences, with 20% as singletons. General study findings and limits: Compared with non-Tr1 cells, Tr1 cells showed a narrower TCR repertoire.

The sequenced material came from cultured type 1 regulatory T (Tr1) cells, either the whole culture or a sorted fraction (not recorded which). These receptors came from a human donor in good health.

This clonotype appeared many times. The CDR3 DNA is TGTGCCACCCGAGACGTTAATCAGCCCCAGCATTTT. Translating gives CATRDVNQPQHF. The chain links TRBV6-1 to TRBJ1-5; no clear D gene. Trimming took 10 bases from V and 4 from J, leaving 11 bases between them. This CDR3 is built from 12 residues. Per germline, CDR1 MNHNS and CDR2 SASEGT.

This clonotype was seen a handful of times. The CDR3 coding sequence is TGTGCCAGCCGACAAGAGGGGGCGACCCCCATAGCCAAAAACATTCAGTACTTC. Amino acids: CASRQEGATPIAKNIQYF. The V call is TRBV6-6, the J call TRBJ2-4; the match to TRBD1 covers 7 bases. With V trimmed by 8 bases and J by 0 bases, 16 bases remained unmatched. The length of the CDR3 is 18 residues. CDR1 MNHNY and CDR2 SVGAGI come from the germline V gene (reference sequence).

This clonotype was found a few times. This chain joins TRBV7-9 and TRBJ1-5; D remains unclear. V lost 7 bases and J 2 bases, leaving 9 bases between the germline ends. CDR1 is SEHNR and CDR2 is FQNEAQ in the germline V gene (reference sequence). The CDR3 extends over 13 amino acids. CDR3 DNA: TGTGCCAGCATCCTAGGACGCAATCAGCCCCAGCATTTT. Its translation is CASILGRNQPQHF.

This clonotype is labeled medium-sized. This rearrangement joins TRBV9 to TRBJ2-1, with 7 bases matching TRBD2. This CDR3 is built from 14 residues. The germline V gene has CDR1 SGDLS and CDR2 YYNGEE. Trimming at V came to 0 bases and at J to 9 bases, leaving 6 bases not matched to a gene. Here the CDR3 DNA reads TGTGCCAGCAGCGTAGTGGCGGGAGTCGGTGAGCAGTTCTTC. This sequence encodes CASSVVAGVGEQFF.

This clonotype showed up just once. This chain uses TRBV7-8 with TRBJ1-4; 7 positions match TRBD1. CDR3 size: 14 residues. CDR1 SGHVS and CDR2 FQNEAQ come from the germline V gene. The junction had 8 bases not matched to a gene; V was cut back by 8 bases and J by 5 bases. The CDR3 bases are TGTGCCAGCGGCCTTCAGGGGGGGAATGAAAAACTGTTTTTT. This gives the protein CASGLQGGNEKLFF.

In this sample, this clonotype is medium-sized (0.01 to 0.1%). The chain joins TRBV5-1 to TRBJ2-7; D unresolved. Germline lookup yields CDR1 SGHRS and CDR2 YFSETQ. This CDR3 contains 16 residues. V lost 0 bases and J 3 bases, leaving 16 bases between the germline ends. CDR3 nucleotides: TGCGCCAGCAGCTTGGCCTCAGCTAGTCTCGGCTACGAGCAGTACTTC. Translation: CASSLASASLGYEQYF.

This chain links TRBV10-3 with TRBJ2-1; D might be TRBD1 or TRBD2, each matching 5 bases. Germline-derived CDR1 and CDR2 are ENHRY and SYGVKD. The CDR3 is made up of 13 amino acids. V lost 9 bases to trimming and J lost 6 bases, with 15 bases between them. CDR3 bases: TGTGCCATTCGGGCCACCGGGGCCAATGAGCAGTTCTTC. Translated: CAIRATGANEQFF.

The rearrangement links TRBV5-1 to TRBJ2-3; possible D gene TRBD1, 6 bases. The CDR3 consists of 13 residues. Trimming removed 7 bases from V and 4 bases from J, with 13 bases in between. CDR1 SGHRS and CDR2 YFSETQ come from the germline V gene. The CDR3 region has the DNA TGCGCCAGCGCCAAACAGGGACCAGATACGCAGTATTTT. It yields the protein CASAKQGPDTQYF. Drawing the rest from reference TRBV5-1 and TRBJ2-3, the complete variable domain is KAGVTQTPRYLIKTRGQQVTLSCSPISGHRSVSWYQQTPGQGLQFLFEYFSETQRNKGNFPGRFSGRQFSNSRSEMNVSTLELGDSALYLCASAKQGPDTQYFGPGTRLTVL.

The genes are TRBV5-1 and TRBJ1-1; D is perhaps TRBD1 (5 bases). Germline V gene data show CDR1 as SGHRS and CDR2 as YFSETQ. The CDR3 runs to 15 residues. The V end lost 3 bases, the J end lost 6 bases, and 18 bases lay between the germline ends. This chain's CDR3 is CASSSGVGQAAEAFF. CDR3 DNA sequence: TGCGCCAGCAGCTCCGGCGTGGGGCAGGCGGCTGAAGCTTTCTTT.

This clonotype came up a few times. This sequence joins TRBV20-1 and TRBJ2-7; possibly TRBD2 for D (5 bases). CDR1 is DFQATT, CDR2 SNEGSKA, per germline (reference sequence). Trimming shortened V by 6 bases and J by 0 bases, and 9 bases separated the two germline ends. The CDR3 sequence is 12 residues long. The DNA of the CDR3 is TGCAGTGCCCCGAGGGTCTCCTACGAGCAGTACTTC. Amino acids: CSAPRVSYEQYF.

The chain links TRBV19 to TRBJ1-2; no reliable D call. Per germline, CDR1 LNHDA and CDR2 SQIVND (reference sequence). This CDR3 region has 14 residues. V was clipped by 4 bases and J by 5 bases, with 14 bases between them. The CDR3 nucleotides are TGTGCCAGTAGTACCGCCGGACGACCTTATGGCTACACCTTC. Protein: CASSTAGRPYGYTF. Complete variable domain (other parts from reference TRBV19 and TRBJ1-2): DGGITQSPKYLFRKEGQNVTLSCEQNLNHDAMYWYRQDPGQGLRLIYYSQIVNDFQKGDIAEGYSVSREKKESFPLTVTSAQKNPTAFYLCASSTAGRPYGYTFGSGTRLTVV.

The CDR3 spells CASSGSGGANVLTF. CDR3 in DNA: TGTGCCAGCAGCGGCTCGGGTGGGGCCAACGTCCTGACTTTC. This rearrangement joins TRBV12-3 or TRBV12-4 to TRBJ2-6; D is undetermined. V was shortened by 6 bases and J by 3 bases, with 9 bases between the two germline ends. The CDR3 contains 14 residues.

This clonotype was seen once. This could be a read error, since a much larger clone is one nucleotide away. The chain uses TRBV3-1 and TRBJ2-5, with D perhaps assigned TRBD1 or TRBD2 (5 bases each). Germline loops: CDR1 LGHDT, CDR2 YNNKEL (reference sequence). This CDR3 has 14 amino acids. The CDR3 DNA sequence: TGTGCCAGCAGCCTAGGGGACCGTAGGGAGACCCGGTACTTC. Its protein is CASSLGDRRETRYF.

The chain combines TRBV12-3 or TRBV12-4 with TRBJ2-7; 7 positions match TRBD1. The CDR3 loop spans 14 amino acids. V lost 3 bases to trimming and J lost 4 bases; unmatched junction nucleotides: 6. The DNA of the CDR3 is TGTGCCAGCAGTTTGTCGGGACAGAGTTACGAGCAGTACTTC. Translating it yields CASSLSGQSYEQYF.

On this clonotype: A read error may account for a junction end that differs from germline. The V gene is TRBV12-3 or TRBV12-4, the J gene TRBJ2-1, with a tentative D call TRBD1 (6 bases). CDR3 length: 14 residues. The CDR3: CAGSGGRAYNEQFF. Written as DNA, the CDR3 is TGTGCCGGCAGTGGGGGCAGAGCCTACAATGAGCAGTTCTTC.

This clonotype turned up a few times. V and J are TRBV13 and TRBJ2-7; 8 positions agree with TRBD1. Germline lookup yields CDR1 PRHDT and CDR2 FYEKMQ (reference sequence). This CDR3 is 13 amino acids long. The V segment lost 6 bases and the J segment 5 bases; nucleotides outside the gene matches: 6. The CDR3: CASSRQGLHEQYF. DNA of the CDR3: TGTGCCAGCAGTCGACAGGGGCTCCACGAGCAGTACTTC.

This clonotype turned up a few times. The DNA for the CDR3 is TGCGCCAGCAGCCTGTGGACTAGCGGTAATGAGCAGTTCTTC. Protein product: CASSLWTSGNEQFF. This sequence joins TRBV5-1 and TRBJ2-1; the match to TRBD2 covers 10 bases. The V gene end was trimmed by 4 bases and the J gene end by 7 bases; junction bases not matched to a gene: 5. CDR1 and CDR2 from the germline V gene are SGHRS and YFSETQ. The CDR3 spans 14 residues.